Here is one TCR beta chain with its context. The data are from a study of blood T cell repertoires in COVID-19. In the original workflow: It was from reference gene primer amplification that nucleated cell counts were estimated. TCRdb's table, derived via immunoSEQ multiplex PCR, lists solely in-frame clones and lacks some. V, J and clone size are those of that table, while D and trimming were read from the DNA. In the table there are some 300,000 clones, approximately 86% of which are singletons. The germline gives CDR1 SSHAT, CDR2 FNYEAQ (reference sequence). Trimming removed 5 bases at V and 1 base at J, with 8 bases between. The CDR3 has 13 amino acids.

The clonotype originates from a woman in her 70s with COVID-19, enrolled during active disease. Sequenced input: peripheral blood. The V call is TRBV7-7, the J call TRBJ1-1; D unresolved. The CDR3 nucleotides read TGTGCCAGCAGCCTTCAGGCGAACACTGAAGCTTTCTTT. This codes for CASSLQANTEAFF.